This T cell receptor (beta chain) was identified in a study of T cell clonotyping in hematopoietic cell transplantation (dated by TCRdb to about 2021). General notes on the study: Pretransplant recipient samples were obtained after cytoreduction. A total of 130 or so blood samples were collected in the study from around 40 consecutive transplant recipients and their related donors. Patient recruitment ran from September 2015 to January 2017, and follow-up continued until late 2020 or death. Beyond this particular receptor, the publication reports: Broader TCR repertoire diversity after transplant was predicted by Inverse Simpson Index values from donors and from recipients before transplant. After transplant, TCR diversity in recipients dropped, and pathologically expanded clonotypes increased progressively from day 30 to day 180. Sample size was limited, and cells were not sorted, so CD4 and CD8 repertoire contributions could not be separated. Recipient repertoires showed only a small fraction of overlap with donor repertoires, and over 95% appeared de novo at the given depth.

From the cysteine through the phenylalanine, the CDR3 covers 14 amino acids. The read is trimmed to its CDR3 DNA, 42 bases read in frame from base 1. The germline V and J ends show losses of 6 bases and 4 bases respectively, and no gene match explains 4 bases of the junction. CDR1 and CDR2 are drawn from the germline V gene: MNHNS, SASEGT. The sample's time point label is to be understood as: recipient sample about 28 days before transplant, after cytoreduction. Blood from recipients was drawn about 28 days before transplant and again at days 30, 100 and 180 after transplant. Nuclei Lysis Solution was used to extract genomic DNA from fresh or cryopreserved unfractionated peripheral blood mononuclear cells. The immunoSEQ assay, a bias-controlled multiplex PCR using V- and J-specific primers, was used to amplify TCR beta CDR3 regions from genomic DNA. A second PCR step added a proprietary barcode and Illumina adapter sequences to the CDR3 amplicons. An Illumina MiSeq instrument was used to sequence the CDR3 libraries. Per the authors' processing: immunoSEQ Analyzer 3.0 was used for export and quality control, with R Bioconductor and Immunarch used for downstream analyses. Only productive rearrangements in the normalized downsampled data set were used to calculate repertoire metrics. In the normalized cohort, clonotypes with more than 5 templates were defined as pathologically expanded. The Inverse Simpson Index was used to measure repertoire diversity. CMV-specificity analyses were carried out on the non-normalized data set to capture all clonotypes. TCRdb retrieved this table from immuneACCESS and kept in-frame rearrangements only. Not all clones are present; in checked studies, unresolved V genes account for under half, and no reason is known for the remainder. V and J calls and clone size are those listed in that table; D and trimming were worked out from the DNA. The sample table lists tens of thousands of clones, 85% of them with a count of one. The ten largest clonotypes hold approximately 3% of the sample.

About this clone: The specificity of this receptor is unknown. No quality values exist for individual bases; no much larger clone is one base distant.

The rearrangement combines TRBV6-1 with TRBJ2-1; TRBD1 agrees with 9 junctional bases. The sample in question was peripheral blood mononuclear cells, obtained before stem cell transplant. This TCR was recovered from a man aged 60-69 years with acute myeloid leukemia. Some clones in this sample may be carry-over from other donors' samples. The CDR3 reads CASSRDREYNEQFF. The nucleotide sequence reads as follows: TGTGCCAGCAGCCGGGACAGGGAATACAATGAGCAGTTCTTC.